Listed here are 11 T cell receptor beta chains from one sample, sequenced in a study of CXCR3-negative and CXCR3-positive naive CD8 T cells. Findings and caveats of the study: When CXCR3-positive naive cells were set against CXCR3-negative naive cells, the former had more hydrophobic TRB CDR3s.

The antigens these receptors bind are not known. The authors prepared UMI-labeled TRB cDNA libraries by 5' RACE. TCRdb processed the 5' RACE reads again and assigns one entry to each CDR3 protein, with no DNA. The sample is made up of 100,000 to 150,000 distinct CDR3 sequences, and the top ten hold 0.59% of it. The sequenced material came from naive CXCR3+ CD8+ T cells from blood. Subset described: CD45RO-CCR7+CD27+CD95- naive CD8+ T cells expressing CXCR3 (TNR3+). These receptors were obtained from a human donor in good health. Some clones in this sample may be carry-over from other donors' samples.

The chain's CDR3 is CASSLVTGGPGEQYF. J is TRBJ2-7 and V is TRBV13; TCRdb outputs TRBD2, but without DNA this stays unchecked. This CDR3 comprises 15 residues. CDR1 is PRHDT and CDR2 is FYEKMQ in the germline V gene (reference sequence).

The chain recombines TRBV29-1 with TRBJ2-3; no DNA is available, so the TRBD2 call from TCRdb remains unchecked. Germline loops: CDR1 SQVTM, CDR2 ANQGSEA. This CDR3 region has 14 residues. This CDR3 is CSALRGGALDTQYF.

The CDR3 is CSVEDQGGWGPEAFF. The chain links TRBV29-1 to TRBJ1-1. Germline V lookup: CDR1 SQVTM, CDR2 ANQGSEA. This CDR3 spans 15 amino acids.

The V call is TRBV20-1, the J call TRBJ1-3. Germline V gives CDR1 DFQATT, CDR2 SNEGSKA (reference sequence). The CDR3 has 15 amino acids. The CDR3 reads CSAQPDSLRGNTIYF.

The CDR3 sequence: CASSSLVDRVYNEQFF. This rearrangement joins TRBV3-1 to TRBJ2-1; absent DNA, TCRdb's TRBD1 call cannot be checked. Looked up from germline, CDR1 is LGHDT and CDR2 is YNNKEL (reference sequence). The CDR3 contains 16 residues.

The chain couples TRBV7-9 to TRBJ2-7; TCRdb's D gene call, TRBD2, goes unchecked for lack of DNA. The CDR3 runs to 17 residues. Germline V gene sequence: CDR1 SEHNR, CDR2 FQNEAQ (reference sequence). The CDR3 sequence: CASSSGLAGGPFYEQYF. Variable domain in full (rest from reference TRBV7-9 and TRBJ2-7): DTGVSQNPRHKITKRGQNVTFRCDPISEHNRLYWYRQTLGQGPEFLTYFQNEAQLEKSRLLSDRFSAERPKGSFSTLEIQRTEQGDSAMYLCASSSGLAGGPFYEQYFGPGTRLTVT.

This chain's CDR3 is CASSLVGTSYNEQFF. The chain employs TRBV7-3 and TRBJ2-1; TCRdb outputs TRBD2, but without DNA this stays unchecked. This CDR3 is built from 15 residues. Germline values: CDR1 SGHTA, CDR2 FQGTGA.

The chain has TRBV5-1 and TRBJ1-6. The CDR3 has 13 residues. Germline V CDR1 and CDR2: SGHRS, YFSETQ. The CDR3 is CASSLGLNSPLHF.

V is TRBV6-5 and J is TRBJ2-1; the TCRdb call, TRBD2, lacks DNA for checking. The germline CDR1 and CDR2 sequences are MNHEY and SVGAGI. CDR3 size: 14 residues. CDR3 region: CASNGGSPNNEQFF.

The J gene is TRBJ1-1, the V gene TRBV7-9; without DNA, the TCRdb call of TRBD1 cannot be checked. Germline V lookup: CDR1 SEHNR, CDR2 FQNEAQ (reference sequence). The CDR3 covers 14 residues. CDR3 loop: CASSILDRDPEAFF. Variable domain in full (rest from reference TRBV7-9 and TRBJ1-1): DTGVSQNPRHKITKRGQNVTFRCDPISEHNRLYWYRQTLGQGPEFLTYFQNEAQLEKSRLLSDRFSAERPKGSFSTLEIQRTEQGDSAMYLCASSILDRDPEAFFGQGTRLTVV.

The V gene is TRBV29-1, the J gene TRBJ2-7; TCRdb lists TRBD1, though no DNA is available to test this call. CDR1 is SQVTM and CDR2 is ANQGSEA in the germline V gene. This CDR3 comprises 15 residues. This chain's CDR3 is CSAGVPGGLPLEQYF.